These T cell receptor beta chains were read from a single sample in a study of breast tumors, draining lymph nodes, adjacent tissues. TCRdb independently ran MiXCR on the multiplex PCR reads; one entry per CDR3 protein. The data show about 15,000 distinct CDR3 sequences, about half seen once. The sequenced sample was tumor-adjacent breast tissue. The receptors were sampled from a female donor with breast cancer. Some clones in this sample may be carry-over from other donors' samples. CDR3s include the opening cysteine and the closing phenylalanine or tryptophan. A D gene is named only where the DNA matches it firmly. Not every row has a clone size; where given, it reads once, few, many or a size class.

TRBV12-3/TRBV12-4	-	once	TRBJ2-2	CASSSGNTITGELFF	TGTGCCAGCAGCTCCGGGAACACGATCACCGGGGAGCTGTTTTTT
TRBV7-8	-	-	TRBJ2-7	CASSLTSLQHQQYF	TGTGCCAGCAGCTTAACTTCTCTTCAGCACCAGCAGTATTTC
TRBV29-1	-	-	TRBJ2-5	CSVEGGILTQYF	TGCAGCGTTGAAGGGGGGATATTGACCCAGTACTTC
TRBV10-3	-	-	TRBJ2-3	CAISDNRLGTDTQYF	TGTGCCATCAGTGATAACAGGTTGGGAACAGATACGCAGTATTTT
TRBV6-5	-	medium-sized	TRBJ2-2	CASSRTGELFF	TGTGCCAGCAGTAGGACCGGGGAGCTGTTTTTT
TRBV5-1	-	medium-sized	TRBJ1-2	CASSLAGVGGYTF	TGCGCCAGCAGCTTGGCAGGGGTCGGGGGCTACACCTTC
TRBV12-3/TRBV12-4	TRBD2	once	TRBJ2-7	CASSGTSGRLYEQYF	TGTGCCAGCAGCGGGACTAGCGGGAGGCTCTACGAGCAGTACTTC
TRBV4-2	TRBD2	once	TRBJ2-1	CASSQEGQREGHEQFF	TGTGCCAGCAGCCAAGAAGGGCAGCGGGAGGGCCATGAGCAGTTCTTC
TRBV20-1	TRBD1	-	TRBJ1-2	CSASTRGDRNYGYTF	TGCAGTGCTAGTACCCGGGGGGACAGGAACTATGGCTACACCTTC
TRBV6-4	TRBD1	once	TRBJ2-1	CASSAQGNGEQFF	TGTGCCAGCAGTGCACAGGGGAACGGTGAGCAGTTCTTC
TRBV2	-	once	TRBJ1-3	CASSLEGSGNTIYF	TGTGCCAGCAGTTTGGAGGGATCTGGAAACACCATATATTTT
TRBV29-1	TRBD1	medium-sized	TRBJ2-1	CSLVLGDRVLSYNEQFF	TGCAGCCTCGTTTTGGGGGACAGGGTATTGTCCTACAATGAGCAGTTCTTC
TRBV7-4	-	-	TRBJ2-3	CASISFSTDTQYF	TGTGCCAGCATATCCTTCAGCACAGATACGCAGTATTTT
TRBV7-2	TRBD1	medium-sized	TRBJ1-5	CASSLRGQGSNQPQHF	TGTGCCAGCAGCTTGAGGGGACAGGGTAGCAATCAGCCCCAGCATTTT
TRBV7-2	-	-	TRBJ2-7	CASSLAPGAGPSYEQYF	TGTGCCAGCAGCTTAGCCCCCGGAGCGGGCCCCTCCTACGAGCAGTACTTC
TRBV6-5	TRBD2	-	TRBJ2-1	CASSHGTSGSAEQFF	TGTGCCAGCAGTCACGGGACTAGCGGGAGCGCTGAGCAGTTCTTC
TRBV19	-	-	TRBJ1-2	CASRSAGAEANYGYTF	TGTGCCAGTAGATCGGCAGGGGCGGAAGCTAACTATGGCTACACCTTC
TRBV12-5	-	-	TRBJ2-5	CASGLGRQVGGTQYF	TGTGCTAGTGGCTTGGGCCGACAGGTCGGGGGGACCCAGTACTTC
TRBV6-2/TRBV6-3	-	many	TRBJ1-2	CASSYGEGPNYGYTF	TGTGCCAGCAGTTACGGAGAGGGCCCCAACTATGGCTACACCTTC
TRBV6-1	-	many	TRBJ2-1	CASSDQVHNEQFF	TGTGCCAGCAGTGACCAGGTACACAATGAGCAGTTCTTC
TRBV20-1	TRBD2	-	TRBJ2-7	CSARDRASSGTRSYEQYF	TGCAGTGCTAGAGATCGAGCGTCTAGCGGGACGAGGTCCTACGAGCAGTACTTC
TRBV7-6	-	many	TRBJ1-5	CASSTGGGAQPQHF	TGTGCCAGCAGCACCGGGGGGGGGGCTCAGCCCCAGCATTTT
TRBV7-2	TRBD2	-	TRBJ2-5	CASSLTSGRYLETQYF	TGTGCCAGCAGCCTGACTAGCGGGAGGTACCTAGAGACCCAGTACTTC
TRBV20-1	-	-	TRBJ2-5	CSARDRTAPETQYF	TGCAGTGCTAGAGATAGGACTGCCCCAGAGACCCAGTACTTC
TRBV5-1	TRBD1	-	TRBJ2-1	CASSLGTGADNEQFF	TGCGCCAGCAGCTTGGGGACAGGGGCCGACAATGAGCAGTTCTTC
TRBV28	-	once	TRBJ2-3	CASSSISPPDTRYF	TGTGCCAGCAGTTCCATTAGTCCCCCGGATACGCGGTATTTT
TRBV3-1	-	medium-sized	TRBJ2-7	CASSQWTVPYEQYF	TGTGCCAGCAGCCAATGGACTGTCCCCTACGAGCAGTACTTC
TRBV7-2	TRBD2	-	TRBJ2-5	CAGSSGASGRARETQYF	TGTGCCGGCAGCTCAGGAGCTAGCGGGAGGGCCCGAGAGACCCAGTACTTC
TRBV20-1	TRBD1	medium-sized	TRBJ2-1	CSASSIRTGVIEQFF	TGCAGTGCCTCTAGTATTCGGACAGGGGTAATTGAGCAGTTCTTC
TRBV19	-	-	TRBJ1-2	CASSISGRFSASTF	TGTGCCAGTAGTATCTCTGGGCGATTCTCGGCTAGCACCTTC
TRBV27	TRBD1	many	TRBJ2-7	CASSTTGGYEQYF	TGTGCCAGCAGTACGACAGGGGGCTACGAGCAGTACTTC
TRBV24-1	TRBD1	-	TRBJ2-5	CATSDSRGLQGAQATQYF	TGTGCCACCAGTGATTCGAGGGGGTTGCAGGGGGCGCAAGCGACCCAGTACTTC
TRBV24-1	-	-	TRBJ2-3	CATSEDSTLGTDTQYF	TGTGCCACCAGTGAAGACTCCACGTTGGGGACAGATACGCAGTATTTT
TRBV6-2/TRBV6-3	TRBD1	-	TRBJ2-7	CASSQAGQGFYEQYF	TGTGCCAGCAGCCAGGCGGGACAGGGGTTCTACGAGCAGTACTTC
TRBV7-8	-	-	TRBJ1-6	CASSPGTLNNSPLHF	TGTGCCAGCAGCCCCGGGACACTGAATAATTCACCCCTCCACTTT
TRBV29-1	-	-	TRBJ1-1	CSACLERGTEAFF	TGCAGCGCGTGCTTGGAGAGGGGGACTGAAGCTTTCTTT
TRBV20-1	TRBD2	-	TRBJ2-7	CSAIAGLTYEQYF	TGCAGTGCCATAGCGGGACTAACCTACGAGCAGTACTTC
TRBV7-3	TRBD1	-	TRBJ2-7	CASRSGQGSYEQYF	TGTGCCAGCAGATCTGGACAGGGTTCCTACGAGCAGTACTTC
TRBV6-2/TRBV6-3	-	many	TRBJ2-1	CASEPGTKNNEQFF	TGTGCCAGCGAACCCGGGACAAAAAACAATGAGCAGTTCTTC